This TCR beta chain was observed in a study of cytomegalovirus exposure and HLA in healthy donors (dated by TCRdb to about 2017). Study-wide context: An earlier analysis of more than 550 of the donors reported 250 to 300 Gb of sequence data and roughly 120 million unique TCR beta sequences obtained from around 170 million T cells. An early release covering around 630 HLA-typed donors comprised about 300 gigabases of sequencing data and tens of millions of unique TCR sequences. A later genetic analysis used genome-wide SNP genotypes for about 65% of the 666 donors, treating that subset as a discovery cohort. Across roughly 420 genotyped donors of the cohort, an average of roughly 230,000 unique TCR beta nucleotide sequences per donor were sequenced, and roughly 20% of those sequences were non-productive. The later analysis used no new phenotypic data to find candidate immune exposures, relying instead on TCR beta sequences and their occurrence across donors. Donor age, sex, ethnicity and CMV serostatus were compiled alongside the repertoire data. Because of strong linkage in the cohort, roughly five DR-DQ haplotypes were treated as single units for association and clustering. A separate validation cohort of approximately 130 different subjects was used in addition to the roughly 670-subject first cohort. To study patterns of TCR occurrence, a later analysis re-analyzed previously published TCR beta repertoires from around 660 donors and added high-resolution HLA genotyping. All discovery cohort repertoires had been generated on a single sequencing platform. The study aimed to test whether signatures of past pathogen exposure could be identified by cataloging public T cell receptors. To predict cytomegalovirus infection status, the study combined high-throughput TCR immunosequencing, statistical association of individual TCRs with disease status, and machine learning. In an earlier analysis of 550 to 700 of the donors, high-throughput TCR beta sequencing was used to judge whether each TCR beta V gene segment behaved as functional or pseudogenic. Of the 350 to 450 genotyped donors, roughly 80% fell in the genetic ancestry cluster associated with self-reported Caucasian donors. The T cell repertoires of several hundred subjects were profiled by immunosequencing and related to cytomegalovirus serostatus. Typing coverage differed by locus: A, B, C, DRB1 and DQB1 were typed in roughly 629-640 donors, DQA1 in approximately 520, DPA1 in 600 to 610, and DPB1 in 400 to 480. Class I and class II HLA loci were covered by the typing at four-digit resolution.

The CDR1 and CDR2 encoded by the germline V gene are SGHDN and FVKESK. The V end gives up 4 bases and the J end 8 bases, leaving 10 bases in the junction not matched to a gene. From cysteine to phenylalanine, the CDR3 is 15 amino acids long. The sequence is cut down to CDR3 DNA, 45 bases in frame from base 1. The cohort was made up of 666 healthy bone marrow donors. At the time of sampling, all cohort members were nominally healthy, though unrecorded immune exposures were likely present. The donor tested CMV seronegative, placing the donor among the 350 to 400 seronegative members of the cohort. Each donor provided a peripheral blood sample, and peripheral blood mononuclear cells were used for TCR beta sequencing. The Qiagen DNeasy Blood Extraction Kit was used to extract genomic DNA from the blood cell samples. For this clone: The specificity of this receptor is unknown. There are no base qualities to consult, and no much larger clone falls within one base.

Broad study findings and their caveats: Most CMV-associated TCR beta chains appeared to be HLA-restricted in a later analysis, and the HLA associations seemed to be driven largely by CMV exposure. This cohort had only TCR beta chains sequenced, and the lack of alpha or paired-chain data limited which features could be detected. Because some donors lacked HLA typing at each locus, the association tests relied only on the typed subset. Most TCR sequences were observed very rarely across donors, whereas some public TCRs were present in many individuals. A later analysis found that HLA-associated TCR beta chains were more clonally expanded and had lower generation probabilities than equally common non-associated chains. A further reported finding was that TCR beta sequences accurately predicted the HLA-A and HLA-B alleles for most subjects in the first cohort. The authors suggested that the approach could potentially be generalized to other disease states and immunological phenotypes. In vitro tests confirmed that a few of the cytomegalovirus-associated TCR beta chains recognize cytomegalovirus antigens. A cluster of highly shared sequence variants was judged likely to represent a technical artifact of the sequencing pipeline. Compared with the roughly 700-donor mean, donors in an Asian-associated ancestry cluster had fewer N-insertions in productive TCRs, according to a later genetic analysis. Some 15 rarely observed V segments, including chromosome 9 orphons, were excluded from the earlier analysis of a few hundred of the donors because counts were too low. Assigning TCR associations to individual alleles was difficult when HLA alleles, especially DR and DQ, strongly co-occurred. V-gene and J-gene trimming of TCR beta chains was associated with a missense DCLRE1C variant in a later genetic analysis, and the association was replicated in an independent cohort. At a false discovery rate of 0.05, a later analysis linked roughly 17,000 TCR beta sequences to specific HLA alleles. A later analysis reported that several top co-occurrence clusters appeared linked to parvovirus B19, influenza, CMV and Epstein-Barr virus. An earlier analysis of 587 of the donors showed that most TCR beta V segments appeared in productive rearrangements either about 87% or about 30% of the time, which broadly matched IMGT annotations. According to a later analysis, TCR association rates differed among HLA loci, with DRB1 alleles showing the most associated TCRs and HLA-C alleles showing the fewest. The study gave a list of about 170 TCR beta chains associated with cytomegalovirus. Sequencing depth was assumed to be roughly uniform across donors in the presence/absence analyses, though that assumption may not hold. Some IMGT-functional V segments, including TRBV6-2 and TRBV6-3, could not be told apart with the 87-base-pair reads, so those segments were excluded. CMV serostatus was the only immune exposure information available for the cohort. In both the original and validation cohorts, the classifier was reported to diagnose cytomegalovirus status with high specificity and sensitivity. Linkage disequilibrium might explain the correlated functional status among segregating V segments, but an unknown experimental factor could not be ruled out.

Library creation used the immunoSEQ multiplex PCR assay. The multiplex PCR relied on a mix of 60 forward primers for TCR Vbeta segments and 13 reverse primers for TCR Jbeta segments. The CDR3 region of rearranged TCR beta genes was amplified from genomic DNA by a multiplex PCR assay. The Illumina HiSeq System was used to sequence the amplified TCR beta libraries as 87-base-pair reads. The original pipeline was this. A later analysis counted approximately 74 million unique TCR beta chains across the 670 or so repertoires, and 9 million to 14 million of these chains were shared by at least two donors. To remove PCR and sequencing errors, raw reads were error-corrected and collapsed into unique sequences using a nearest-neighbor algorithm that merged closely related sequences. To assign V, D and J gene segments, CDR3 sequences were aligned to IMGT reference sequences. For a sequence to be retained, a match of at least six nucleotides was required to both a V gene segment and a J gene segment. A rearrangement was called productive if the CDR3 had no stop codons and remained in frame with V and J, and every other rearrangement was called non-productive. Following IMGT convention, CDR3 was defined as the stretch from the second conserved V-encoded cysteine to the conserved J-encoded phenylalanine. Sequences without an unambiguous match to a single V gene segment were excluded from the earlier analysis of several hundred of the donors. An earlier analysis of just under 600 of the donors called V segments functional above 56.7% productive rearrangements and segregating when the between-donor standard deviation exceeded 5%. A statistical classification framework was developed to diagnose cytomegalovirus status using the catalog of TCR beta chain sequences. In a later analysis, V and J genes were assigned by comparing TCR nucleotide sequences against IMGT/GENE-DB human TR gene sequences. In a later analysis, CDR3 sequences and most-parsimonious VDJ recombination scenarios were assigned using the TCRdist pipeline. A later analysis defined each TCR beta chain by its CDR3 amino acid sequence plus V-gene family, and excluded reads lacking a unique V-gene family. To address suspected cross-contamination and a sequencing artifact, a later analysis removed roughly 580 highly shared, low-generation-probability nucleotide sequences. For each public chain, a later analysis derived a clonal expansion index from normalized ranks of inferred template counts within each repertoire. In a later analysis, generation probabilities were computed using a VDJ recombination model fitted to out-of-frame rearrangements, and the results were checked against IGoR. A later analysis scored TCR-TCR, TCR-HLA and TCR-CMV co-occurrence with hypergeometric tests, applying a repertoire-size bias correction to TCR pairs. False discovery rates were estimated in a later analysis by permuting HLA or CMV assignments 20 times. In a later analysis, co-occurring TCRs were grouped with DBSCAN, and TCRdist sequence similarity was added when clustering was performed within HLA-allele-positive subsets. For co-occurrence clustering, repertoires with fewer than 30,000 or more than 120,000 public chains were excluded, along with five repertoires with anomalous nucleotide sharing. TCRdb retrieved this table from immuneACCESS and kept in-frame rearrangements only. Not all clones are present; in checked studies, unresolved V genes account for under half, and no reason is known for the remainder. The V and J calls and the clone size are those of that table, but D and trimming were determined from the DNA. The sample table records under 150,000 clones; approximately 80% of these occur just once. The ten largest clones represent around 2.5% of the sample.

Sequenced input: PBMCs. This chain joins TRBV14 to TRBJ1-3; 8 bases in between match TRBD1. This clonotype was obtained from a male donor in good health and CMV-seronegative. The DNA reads TGTGCCAGCAGCCGCGGAATGGACAGGGTGGACACCATATATTTT. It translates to CASSRGMDRVDTIYF.